A selection of T cell receptor beta chains follows, all from one sample in a study of T cells in Graves' hyperthyroidism and ophthalmopathy. TCRdb re-derived calls from the multiplex PCR reads in MiXCR, one entry per CDR3 protein. Of some 490,000 distinct CDR3 sequences in the sample, approximately 23% are singletons; the top ten hold 49%. Sequenced input: blood. These receptors all stem from a woman in her 70s with Graves' ophthalmopathy. CDR3s include the opening cysteine and the closing phenylalanine or tryptophan. D genes are given only for firm matches. The size field is filled for only some rows; it gives once, few, many or a size class.

d_call | j_call | cdr3_length | v_call | clone_size | cdr3_nt | cdr3_aa
- | TRBJ1-2 | 12 | TRBV30 | - | TGTGCCTGGGAGAGGGGAACCTATGGCTACACCTTC | CAWERGTYGYTF
- | TRBJ1-1 | 12 | TRBV28 | - | TGTGCCAGCAGTGTAGTTGGGCGTGAAGCTTTCTTT | CASSVVGREAFF
- | TRBJ2-2 | 13 | TRBV24-1 | - | TGTGCCACTAGACTAAGCAACACCGGGGAGCTGTTTTTT | CATRLSNTGELFF
- | TRBJ1-2 | 10 | TRBV6-2/TRBV6-3 | - | TGTGCCAGCGGCCGGGGGGGCTACACCTTC | CASGRGGYTF
- | TRBJ1-2 | 13 | TRBV12-3/TRBV12-4 | - | TGTGCCAGCAGCCCTTGGGACTACTATGGCTACACCTTC | CASSPWDYYGYTF
TRBD2 | TRBJ2-7 | 15 | TRBV20-1 | few | TGCAGTGCTAGAATGGGACTAGCGGGAGTGTACGAGCAGTACTTC | CSARMGLAGVYEQYF
- | TRBJ2-7 | 14 | TRBV28 | few | TGTGCCAGCAGTTCGGGCAGCCCTGACTACGAGCAGTACTTC | CASSSGSPDYEQYF
- | TRBJ2-2 | 16 | TRBV6-2/TRBV6-3 | few | TGTGCCAGCAGCCCCAGAAGGTTAGGGTGGTCCGGGGAGCTGTTTTTT | CASSPRRLGWSGELFF
TRBD1 | TRBJ2-4 | 14 | TRBV6-1 | many | TGTGCCAGCAGTAGTACAGGGGATGTAAACATTCAGTACTTC | CASSSTGDVNIQYF
- | TRBJ1-1 | 12 | TRBV12-3/TRBV12-4 | once | TGTGCCAGCAGCGCGGTGATCACTGAAGCTTTCTTT | CASSAVITEAFF
- | TRBJ2-1 | 16 | TRBV4-1 | - | TGCGCCAGCAGCCGATCCGGGACGGACTCCTACAATGAGCAGTTCTTC | CASSRSGTDSYNEQFF
- | TRBJ2-4 | 16 | TRBV2 | few | TGTGCCAGCAGTCTTGACAGAGGAATAGCCAAAAACATTCAGTACTTC | CASSLDRGIAKNIQYF
- | TRBJ1-6 | 14 | TRBV12-3/TRBV12-4 | - | TGTGCCAGCAGCACCTGGGGGGCTGATTCACCCCTCCACTTT | CASSTWGADSPLHF
- | TRBJ1-4 | 16 | TRBV6-5 | - | TGTGCCAGCAGATACCGGGACACCACAACTAATGAAAAACTGTTTTTT | CASRYRDTTTNEKLFF